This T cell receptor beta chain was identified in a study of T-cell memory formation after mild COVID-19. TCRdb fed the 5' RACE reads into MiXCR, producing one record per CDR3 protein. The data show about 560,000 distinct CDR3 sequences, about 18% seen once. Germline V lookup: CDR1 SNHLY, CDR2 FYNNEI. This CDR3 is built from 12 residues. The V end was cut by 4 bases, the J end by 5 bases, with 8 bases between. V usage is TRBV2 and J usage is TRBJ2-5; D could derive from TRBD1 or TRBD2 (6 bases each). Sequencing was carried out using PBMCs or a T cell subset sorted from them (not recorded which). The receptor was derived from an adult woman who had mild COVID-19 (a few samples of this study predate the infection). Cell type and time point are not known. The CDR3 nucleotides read TGTGCCAGCAGTGTCGGGGGCGAGACCCAGTACTTC. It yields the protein CASSVGGETQYF.